The rows below give T cell receptor beta chains drawn from one sample of a study of T cell responses to AZD1222 COVID-19 vaccine. Using immunoSEQ multiplex PCR, the repertoire was profiled, and TCRdb retains in-frame clones only, with some absent. The sample consists of around 180,000 clones, 80% to 90% of them appearing once. Here the sequenced sample was peripheral blood, taken on day 0 of AZD1222 vaccination. These receptors came from an adult in good health. Both conserved end residues are part of each CDR3. D genes are given only for firm matches. Clone sizes are given selectively: once, few, many, or a class where the clone is expanded.

length: 15; size: .; V: TRBV13; J: TRBJ2-3; D: TRBD2; CDR3: CASSLLRGGADTQYF; DNA: TGTGCCAGCAGCTTACTCCGGGGGGGCGCAGATACGCAGTATTTT
length: 18; size: .; V: TRBV19; J: TRBJ2-3; D: .; CDR3: CASSIGLSWRGPTDTQYF; DNA: TGTGCCAGTAGTATAGGATTATCTTGGCGGGGGCCCACAGATACGCAGTATTTT
length: 15; size: .; V: TRBV18; J: TRBJ1-5; D: TRBD1; CDR3: CASSQGAFSNQPQHF; DNA: TGTGCCAGCTCACAGGGGGCCTTCAGCAATCAGCCCCAGCATTTT
length: 12; size: .; V: TRBV30; J: TRBJ1-2; D: .; CDR3: CAWSVYPYGYTF; DNA: TGTGCCTGGAGTGTGTACCCGTATGGCTACACCTTC
length: 15; size: .; V: TRBV5-8; J: TRBJ2-2; D: .; CDR3: CASSLAAGNTGELFF; DNA: TGTGCCAGCAGCTTGGCTGCAGGGAACACCGGGGAGCTGTTTTTT
length: 15; size: .; V: TRBV5-4; J: TRBJ1-4; D: .; CDR3: CASSFAGASREKLFF; DNA: TGTGCCAGCAGCTTCGCAGGGGCATCTCGAGAAAAACTGTTTTTT
length: 11; size: .; V: TRBV30; J: TRBJ1-1; D: .; CDR3: CAWSSRGRAFF; DNA: TGTGCCTGGAGTTCCCGGGGACGAGCTTTCTTT
length: 14; size: .; V: TRBV7-2; J: TRBJ2-2; D: .; CDR3: CASSPEPFGGELFF; DNA: TGTGCCAGCAGCCCAGAACCCTTCGGCGGGGAGCTGTTTTTT
length: 15; size: .; V: TRBV11-2; J: TRBJ2-7; D: TRBD1; CDR3: CASSSGTAVAYEQYF; DNA: TGTGCCAGCAGCTCCGGGACAGCCGTAGCCTACGAGCAGTACTTC
length: 13; size: .; V: TRBV30; J: TRBJ1-6; D: .; CDR3: CAWSASDGSPLHF; DNA: TGTGCCTGGAGCGCCTCCGACGGTTCACCCCTCCACTTT
length: 14; size: .; V: TRBV19; J: TRBJ1-2; D: .; CDR3: CATSTARSDYGYTF; DNA: TGTGCCACGAGTACTGCTCGGAGTGACTATGGCTACACCTTC
length: 15; size: few; V: TRBV5-1; J: TRBJ1-2; D: TRBD1; CDR3: CASSLGQGADYGYTF; DNA: TGCGCCAGCAGCCTAGGACAGGGTGCAGACTATGGCTACACCTTC
length: 13; size: .; V: TRBV5-1; J: TRBJ2-1; D: .; CDR3: CASSSGQLGEQFF; DNA: TGCGCCAGCAGCTCCGGACAGTTAGGTGAGCAGTTCTTC
length: 14; size: .; V: TRBV19; J: TRBJ2-2; D: .; CDR3: CASSIKQVTGELFF; DNA: TGTGCCAGTAGTATTAAGCAAGTCACCGGGGAGCTGTTTTTT
length: 15; size: .; V: TRBV6-2/TRBV6-3; J: TRBJ2-1; D: .; CDR3: CASSYSARWYNEQFF; DNA: TGTGCCAGCAGTTACTCGGCTCGTTGGTACAATGAGCAGTTCTTC
length: 13; size: .; V: TRBV25-1; J: TRBJ1-6; D: .; CDR3: CASLQGPNSPLHF; DNA: TGTGCCAGTTTACAGGGACCGAATTCACCCCTCCACTTT
length: 13; size: .; V: TRBV7-2; J: TRBJ1-6; D: .; CDR3: CASSLQGNSPLHF; DNA: TGTGCCAGCAGCTTGCAGGGAAATTCACCCCTCCACTTT
length: 15; size: .; V: TRBV4-3; J: TRBJ2-1; D: TRBD1; CDR3: CASSQGTGGSNEQFF; DNA: TGCGCCAGCAGCCAAGGGACAGGGGGCTCCAATGAGCAGTTCTTC
length: 15; size: .; V: TRBV7-2; J: TRBJ2-2; D: TRBD1; CDR3: CASRRQGQNTGELFF; DNA: TGTGCCAGCAGAAGACAGGGCCAGAACACCGGGGAGCTGTTTTTT
length: 17; size: .; V: TRBV21-1; J: TRBJ2-1; D: .; CDR3: CASSKAGSGGIYNEQFF; DNA: TGTGCCAGCAGCAAAGCGGGTAGCGGGGGGATCTACAATGAGCAGTTCTTC
length: 13; size: .; V: TRBV7-3; J: TRBJ2-2; D: .; CDR3: CASSQQGTGELFF; DNA: TGTGCCAGCAGTCAACAGGGTACCGGGGAGCTGTTTTTT
length: 15; size: .; V: TRBV9; J: TRBJ2-2; D: .; CDR3: CASSVVPSNTGELFF; DNA: TGTGCCAGCAGCGTAGTTCCATCAAACACCGGGGAGCTGTTTTTT
length: 16; size: .; V: TRBV15; J: TRBJ2-3; D: .; CDR3: CATTDGGGGLTDTQYF; DNA: TGTGCCACCACCGACGGGGGCGGGGGCCTCACAGATACGCAGTATTTT
length: 15; size: .; V: TRBV3-1/TRBV3-2; J: TRBJ1-2; D: .; CDR3: CASSQIGQGGYGYTF; DNA: TGTGCCAGCAGCCAGATTGGCCAGGGAGGCTATGGCTACACCTTC
length: 13; size: .; V: TRBV7-3; J: TRBJ2-1; D: .; CDR3: CASSAGQNNEQFF; DNA: TGTGCCAGCAGCGCGGGACAGAACAATGAGCAGTTCTTC
length: 15; size: once; V: TRBV5-1; J: TRBJ2-6; D: .; CDR3: CASSLGASGANVLTF; DNA: TGCGCCAGCAGCTTGGGGGCCTCTGGGGCCAACGTCCTGACTTTC
length: 14; size: .; V: TRBV2; J: TRBJ2-2; D: .; CDR3: CASSEALRTGELFF; DNA: TGTGCCAGCAGTGAAGCGCTTCGTACCGGGGAGCTGTTTTTT
length: 14; size: once; V: TRBV14; J: TRBJ2-1; D: .; CDR3: CASSQVGYYNEQFF; DNA: TGTGCCAGCAGCCAAGTGGGTTACTACAATGAGCAGTTCTTC
length: 15; size: .; V: TRBV9; J: TRBJ1-2; D: .; CDR3: CASSVSSGVRDGYTF; DNA: TGTGCCAGCAGCGTATCCTCCGGGGTACGAGATGGCTACACCTTC
length: 15; size: .; V: TRBV28; J: TRBJ1-5; D: .; CDR3: CASTLSGGRNQPQHF; DNA: TGTGCCAGCACCCTCTCGGGGGGCCGGAATCAGCCCCAGCATTTT
length: 12; size: once; V: TRBV28; J: TRBJ1-5; D: .; CDR3: CASWSSNQPQHF; DNA: TGTGCCAGTTGGAGTAGCAATCAGCCCCAGCATTTT
length: 13; size: .; V: TRBV10-3; J: TRBJ1-1; D: .; CDR3: CAISGPEHTEAFF; DNA: TGTGCCATCAGTGGGCCAGAGCATACTGAAGCTTTCTTT
length: 14; size: few; V: TRBV7-8; J: TRBJ1-2; D: .; CDR3: CASSVRDGLYGYTF; DNA: TGTGCCAGCAGCGTCCGGGACGGCCTTTATGGCTACACCTTC
length: 15; size: once; V: TRBV11-3; J: TRBJ2-1; D: .; CDR3: CASSLGGIGGNEQFF; DNA: TGTGCCAGCAGCTTAGGCGGGATTGGGGGGAATGAGCAGTTCTTC
length: 15; size: .; V: TRBV7-9; J: TRBJ2-2; D: .; CDR3: CASSFGRANTGELFF; DNA: TGTGCCAGCAGCTTCGGCCGGGCGAACACCGGGGAGCTGTTTTTT
length: 16; size: .; V: TRBV7-9; J: TRBJ1-6; D: TRBD1; CDR3: CASSSRTGLRDSPLHF; DNA: TGTGCCAGCAGCAGTAGGACAGGGTTGAGGGATTCACCCCTCCACTTT
length: 14; size: .; V: TRBV5-5; J: TRBJ1-3; D: TRBD1; CDR3: CASSSGGSGNTIYF; DNA: TGTGCCAGCAGCTCAGGGGGTTCTGGAAACACCATATATTTT
length: 18; size: once; V: TRBV25-1; J: TRBJ1-4; D: TRBD1; CDR3: CASSKNLGQPRSNEKLFF; DNA: TGTGCCAGCAGTAAGAATTTGGGACAGCCTCGATCTAATGAAAAACTGTTTTTT
length: 15; size: .; V: TRBV30; J: TRBJ1-5; D: .; CDR3: CAWSVRPSYNQPQHF; DNA: TGTGCCTGGAGTGTACGTCCAAGTTACAATCAGCCCCAGCATTTT
length: 12; size: .; V: TRBV10-1; J: TRBJ2-1; D: .; CDR3: CASSERSNEQFF; DNA: TGCGCCAGCAGTGAAAGAAGCAATGAGCAGTTCTTC
length: 15; size: .; V: TRBV6-4; J: TRBJ2-4; D: .; CDR3: CASSDSRDPQNIQYF; DNA: TGTGCCAGCAGTGACTCGAGGGACCCACAAAACATTCAGTACTTC
length: 13; size: .; V: TRBV12-3/TRBV12-4; J: TRBJ1-1; D: TRBD1; CDR3: CASSSNRGLEAFF; DNA: TGTGCCAGCAGTTCAAACAGGGGGCTCGAAGCTTTCTTT
length: 15; size: .; V: TRBV5-1; J: TRBJ1-6; D: .; CDR3: CASSLTQRYNSPLHF; DNA: TGCGCCAGCAGCTTAACACAGAGATATAATTCACCCCTCCACTTT
length: 13; size: .; V: TRBV10-1; J: TRBJ1-6; D: .; CDR3: CASSESGHSPLHF; DNA: TGCGCCAGCAGTGAGTCTGGCCATTCACCCCTCCACTTT
length: 14; size: .; V: TRBV11-1; J: TRBJ2-3; D: .; CDR3: CASRPARFTDTQYF; DNA: TGTGCCAGCAGACCTGCCCGTTTCACAGATACGCAGTATTTT
length: 15; size: .; V: TRBV7-9; J: TRBJ2-3; D: .; CDR3: CASSLDGTSTDTQYF; DNA: TGTGCCAGCAGCTTAGATGGGACTAGCACAGATACGCAGTATTTT
length: 16; size: .; V: TRBV7-2; J: TRBJ2-3; D: TRBD2; CDR3: CASSPGLAGLTDTQYF; DNA: TGTGCCAGCAGCCCGGGACTAGCGGGCCTCACAGATACGCAGTATTTT
length: 13; size: few; V: TRBV14; J: TRBJ1-6; D: .; CDR3: CASSQDRDSPLHF; DNA: TGTGCCAGCAGCCAAGATAGGGATTCACCCCTCCACTTT
length: 14; size: .; V: TRBV18; J: TRBJ2-7; D: .; CDR3: CASSPAQDGYEQYF; DNA: TGTGCCAGCTCACCAGCGCAGGATGGCTACGAGCAGTACTTC
length: 14; size: .; V: TRBV19; J: TRBJ2-5; D: .; CDR3: CASSIDLRGETQYF; DNA: TGTGCCAGTAGTATAGACTTGAGGGGAGAGACCCAGTACTTC
length: 15; size: .; V: TRBV5-8; J: TRBJ2-2; D: TRBD1; CDR3: CASSVGQINTGELFF; DNA: TGTGCCAGCAGCGTGGGACAGATAAACACCGGGGAGCTGTTTTTT